This T cell receptor (beta chain) was found in a study of blood T cell repertoires in COVID-19. Study at large: Samples representing acute and convalescent COVID-19 were sourced from the United States, Italy and Spain. The analysed material was cDNA or gDNA that came from T cells, B-cell-depleted T cells, or PBMCs.

Seattle's enrolled individuals joined amid active infection and were then monitored longitudinally. Germline assignment: CDR1 MNHEY and CDR2 SMNVEV (reference sequence). CDR3 length: 14 amino acids. Trimming removed 5 bases at V and 5 bases at J, with 10 bases between. In the original workflow: From reference gene primer amplification, estimates of nucleated cell counts were derived. Clones were sequenced by immunoSEQ multiplex PCR, and TCRdb holds only the in-frame ones, with some missing. V and J calls and clone size are copied from that table; D and trimming were computed from the DNA. The sample has some 520,000 clones, roughly nine tenths seen once; the top ten hold over 0.7%. This clone showed up just a few times.

Sequencing was performed on peripheral blood. The chain combines TRBV27 with TRBJ1-6; D is possibly TRBD1 (6 bases). This TCR derives from a man aged 18 to 29 with COVID-19, enrolled during active disease. The CDR3 spells CASSGQSNNSPLHF. The CDR3 nucleotides are TGTGCCAGCAGTGGACAGAGTAATAATTCACCCCTCCACTTT.